Only a few counts were recorded for the clone carrying this T cell receptor (beta chain). The sample belongs to a study of blood T cell repertoires in COVID-19. On the study more broadly: The origin of the acute and convalescent COVID-19 samples was the United States, Italy and Spain. Sources were T cells, B-cell-depleted T cells, or PBMCs; the material itself was cDNA or gDNA.

Germline V lookup: CDR1 SGHTA, CDR2 FQGNSA. The V and J ends lost 2 bases and 2 bases respectively, with 16 bases between them. This CDR3 is 17 amino acids long. Study processing details: Using reference gene primer amplification, nucleated cell counts were estimated. Sequenced by immunoSEQ multiplex PCR; TCRdb stores in-frame clones only, minus some. The V and J calls and clone size come from that table; D and trimming were worked out from the DNA. The sample shows tens of thousands of clones, more than 70% of them seen only once. Specimen: peripheral blood. This receptor was obtained from a man over 45 with acute or convalescent COVID-19. This sequence joins TRBV7-2 and TRBJ2-1, with D possibly TRBD2 on 6 matching bases. Here the CDR3 reads CASSLRAGGTAYNEQFF. In DNA, the CDR3 is TGTGCCAGCAGCTTAAGGGCGGGCGGGACCGCCTACAATGAGCAGTTCTTC.